What follows are 32 T cell receptor beta chains derived from one specimen sequenced in a study of persistence of HIV-infected CD4 T cells. The immunoSEQ assay was version 4, run in survey mode. The data were produced by immunoSEQ multiplex PCR, yet TCRdb's version contains in-frame clones alone and is incomplete. The data hold 6,500 to 8,500 clones, with around 67% observed a single time. These receptors lack a known antigen. Lysates of CMV-infected fibroblasts at around 9.8 ug/mL stimulated these cells. Sorting selected CD4+ T cells upregulating both CD40 ligand and CD69. The material sequenced was CD4+ T cells sorted from PBMCs after approximately 19-hour stimulation, taken from a patient who received antiretroviral therapy. All receptors come from an adult man with HIV who was CMV-seropositive.

As concerns this clone: Other DNA sequences within the sample encode an identical CDR3. J is TRBJ2-7 and V is TRBV6-1; a possible D gene is TRBD2 (5 bases). The germline V gene encodes CDR1 MNHNS and CDR2 SASEGT. V gave up 2 bases and J gave up 4 bases, with 6 bases separating them. The CDR3 is 12 amino acids. CDR3 amino acids: CASSEPGYEQYF. The CDR3 DNA sequence: TGTGCCAGCAGTGAACCGGGGTACGAGCAGTACTTC.

The genes are TRBV4-1 and TRBJ2-7; no definite D call. The germline V gene has CDR1 MGHRA and CDR2 YSYEKL. The V and J ends lost 0 bases and 2 bases respectively, with 17 bases between them. CDR3 length: 17 residues. The CDR3 nucleotides are TGCGCCAGCAGCCAAGATGAAGTCAAGGGCTACACCTACGAGCAGTACTTC. As protein: CASSQDEVKGYTYEQYF.

This clone was counted only a few times. The chain couples TRBV29-1 to TRBJ1-1, with no clear D. This CDR3 is 13 amino acids long. The V end lost 2 bases, the J end lost 4 bases, and 11 bases lay between the germline ends. Germline CDR1 SQVTM, CDR2 ANQGSEA. CDR3 in amino acids: CSVELGSGTEAFF. In DNA form, the CDR3 reads TGCAGCGTTGAATTAGGGTCTGGCACTGAAGCTTTCTTT.

The chain employs TRBV7-2 and TRBJ1-2; the D gene is possibly TRBD1 (5 bases). In germline, CDR1 is SGHTA, CDR2 FQGNSA. The ends were cut back, 8 bases at V and 8 bases at J, with 21 bases in the middle. The CDR3 covers 14 residues. The CDR3 loop reads CASSVQGHKTGYTF. In nucleotides, the CDR3 is TGTGCCAGCTCGGTTCAGGGTCACAAGACCGGCTACACCTTC.

The J gene is TRBJ1-1, the V gene TRBV30; no definite D call. V lost 0 bases and J 1 base, leaving 9 bases between the germline ends. The CDR3 totals 14 residues. Germline assignment: CDR1 GTSNPN and CDR2 SVGIG (reference sequence). DNA of the CDR3: TGTGCCTGGAGTGTACCCGGGTGGAACACTGAAGCTTTCTTT. Translation: CAWSVPGWNTEAFF.

For this clone: A read error may produce the germline difference seen at one junction end. V gene TRBV7-2 combines with J gene TRBJ2-4; possible D gene TRBD1, 6 bases. Germline V gene data show CDR1 as SGHTA and CDR2 as FQGNSA. The CDR3 sequence is 13 residues long. The CDR3 coding sequence is TGTGCCAGCAGCTTAGAGGCCGACAGGACCTGGCACTTC. Translating it yields CASSLEADRTWHF.

As concerns this clone: The sample contains more than one DNA sequence encoding this CDR3. The CDR3 DNA follows: TGTGCCAGCAGCCAAGATCGGGGCAGGGATTGGACCGGGGAGCTGTTTTTT. Translation gives CASSQDRGRDWTGELFF. This chain links TRBV14 with TRBJ2-2; D could derive from TRBD1 or TRBD2 (5 bases each). The V gene lost 0 bases and the J gene lost 5 bases, with 16 bases spanning the gap. CDR3 length: 17 residues. Germline lookup yields CDR1 SGHDN and CDR2 FVKESK.

The V and J genes are TRBV10-3 and TRBJ2-3, with 15 bases lining up with TRBD2. The CDR3 has 17 amino acids. Per the germline V gene, CDR1 is ENHRY and CDR2 is SYGVKD. The J segment lost 4 bases and the V segment lost 3 bases, leaving 5 bases of the junction unmatched. CDR3: CAISDSGTSGRSDTQYF. The CDR3 bases are TGTGCCATCAGTGACTCCGGGACTAGCGGGAGGTCAGATACGCAGTATTTT.

This clone has a handful of counts. The V call is TRBV11-1, the J call TRBJ2-1; TRBD1 aligns across 7 bases. V gave up 5 bases and J gave up 9 bases; unmatched junction bases: 13. The V gene's germline CDR1 is SGHAT and CDR2 FQDESV (reference sequence). This CDR3 is 15 amino acids long. The CDR3 DNA follows: TGTGCCAGCAGCCCAGGGGGACGTATGGTGGGTGAGCAGTTCTTC. Residues: CASSPGGRMVGEQFF.

The CDR3 here is CASGLRGETQYF. For the CDR3, the DNA is TGTGCTAGTGGTTTAAGGGGAGAGACCCAGTACTTC. The chain links TRBV12-5 to TRBJ2-5; a weak D match, TRBD1 (5 bases). Deletions cut 3 bases from V and 4 bases from J, with 6 bases between. Germline V gives CDR1 LGHNT, CDR2 FRNRAP. The CDR3 spans 12 residues.

The rearrangement links TRBV5-8 to TRBJ2-3; 12 positions agree with TRBD2. The CDR3 has 16 residues. Trimming removed 2 bases from V and 5 bases from J; junction bases left unmatched: 6. The germline V gene encodes CDR1 SGHTS and CDR2 YDEGEE. The CDR3 coding sequence is TGTGCCAGCAGCTTCCGAACTAGCGGGGGGCGAGATACGCAGTATTTT. Protein: CASSFRTSGGRDTQYF.

This clone turned up a few times. This sequence joins TRBV19 and TRBJ2-5; maybe TRBD2 (6 bases). The V gene lost 0 bases and the J gene lost 3 bases, with 14 bases spanning the gap. CDR3 length: 16 residues. The germline CDR1 and CDR2 sequences are LNHDA and SQIVND (reference sequence). CDR3: CASSIDRQAGKETQYF. CDR3 nucleotide sequence: TGTGCCAGTAGTATAGATAGGCAGGCGGGGAAAGAGACCCAGTACTTC.

This clone was counted once. This rearrangement joins TRBV27 to TRBJ2-2, with a tentative D call TRBD2 (6 bases). CDR1 MNHEY and CDR2 SMNVEV come from the germline V gene (reference sequence). This CDR3 has 18 residues. Deletions cut 6 bases from V and 1 base from J, with 21 bases between. The CDR3 protein is CASSRRGDSWGNTGELFF. The DNA for the CDR3 is TGTGCCAGCAGCCGGCGGGGCGACAGTTGGGGGAACACCGGGGAGCTGTTTTTT.

The chain has TRBV6-5 and TRBJ1-2; D perhaps matches TRBD1 (5 bases). Trimming removed 6 bases at V and 7 bases at J, with 21 bases between. Germline CDR1 and CDR2: MNHEY and SVGAGI. The CDR3 is 15 amino acids. DNA of the CDR3: TGTGCCAGCAGCCCCCGGGGGGATGTTCGAAGTGGCTACACCTTC. Its protein is CASSPRGDVRSGYTF.

This clone was found once. The rearrangement links TRBV19 to TRBJ1-1; weak D call: TRBD1 (5 bases). There are 15 residues in the CDR3. CDR1 is LNHDA, CDR2 SQIVND, per germline (reference sequence). Between the trimmed V and J ends, which lost 3 bases and 0 bases, there was a span of 11 bases. The DNA for the CDR3 is TGTGCCAGTAGTATTCGGGGACGCATGAACACTGAAGCTTTCTTT. Its translation: CASSIRGRMNTEAFF.

As to this clone: This CDR3 is also generated by other DNA sequences in the sample. The rearrangement joins TRBV18 to TRBJ1-1; maybe TRBD1 (5 bases). Trimming removed 3 bases from V and 8 bases from J, with 16 bases in between. The germline V gene has CDR1 KGHSH and CDR2 LQKENI. The CDR3 covers 14 residues. The chain's CDR3 is CASSPSGRGTEAFF. CDR3 in DNA: TGTGCCAGCTCACCCTCTGGGAGAGGGACCGAAGCTTTCTTT.

This clone is labeled as medium-sized. In nucleotides, the CDR3 is TGTGCCAGCAGCGCCGACAGGGTATTCACTGAAGCTTTCTTT. It translates to CASSADRVFTEAFF. This chain joins TRBV7-8 and TRBJ1-1, with 7 positions matching TRBD1. The length of the CDR3 is 14 residues. J gave up 4 bases and V 5 bases, and 7 bases lay outside the gene matches. Looked up from germline, CDR1 is SGHVS and CDR2 is FQNEAQ.

V and J are TRBV15 and TRBJ1-1; TRBD1 is a possible D gene (5 bases). Germline V CDR1 and CDR2: LNHNV, YYDKDF (reference sequence). There are 16 residues in the CDR3. Trimming removed 2 bases from V and 5 bases from J, with 18 bases in between. CDR3 in amino acids: CATSRPGEGLRTEAFF. CDR3 nucleotide sequence: TGTGCCACCAGCAGACCTGGGGAGGGGTTGAGGACTGAAGCTTTCTTT.

This clone was recorded only once. The rearrangement uses TRBV21-1 and TRBJ2-2; no check of the table's D call, TRBD2, against the DNA was made. TRBV21-1 is termed a pseudogene. The CDR3 covers 20 residues. The CDR3 loop reads CASSNKTSGRSVKKTGELFF. The CDR3 DNA is TGTGCCAGCAGCAACAAGACTAGCGGGAGATCGGTTAAAAAAACCGGGGAGCTGTTTTTT.

This clone has just a few counts. This chain links TRBV4-2 with TRBJ2-7, with 9 bases fitting TRBD2. There are 15 residues in the CDR3. Germline trimming cut 1 base from V and 4 bases from J; bases unmatched to any gene: 5. Germline values: CDR1 LGHNA, CDR2 YNFKEQ. The CDR3 DNA reads TGTGCCAGCAGCCAAGGCGGTAGCGGGAGTTACGAGCAGTACTTC. Protein sequence: CASSQGGSGSYEQYF.

This chain joins TRBV21-1 and TRBJ2-6; the table's D gene call, TRBD1, was not cross checked with the DNA. TRBV21-1 constitutes a pseudogene. The CDR3 covers 16 residues. The DNA for the CDR3 is TGTGCCAGCAGCAAAGGGACAGGGACTGGGGCCAACGTCCTGACTTTC. Protein: CASSKGTGTGANVLTF.

The V call is TRBV5-1, the J call TRBJ2-1, with D possibly called TRBD1 or TRBD2 (6 bases each). The CDR3 is made up of 14 amino acids. With 7 bases removed from V and 2 bases from J, the gap between germline ends came to 13 bases. The germline gives CDR1 SGHRS, CDR2 YFSETQ. CDR3 DNA sequence: TGCGCCAGCGGAGAGGGGGGAGCCTACAATGAGCAGTTCTTC. It is translated as CASGEGGAYNEQFF.

The chain uses TRBV7-2 and TRBJ2-7, with D possibly being TRBD2 (6 bases). This CDR3 spans 13 amino acids. Germline CDR1 and CDR2: SGHTA and FQGNSA. The V end lost 6 bases, the J end lost 7 bases, and 16 bases lay between the germline ends. CDR3 coding DNA: TGTGCCAGCAGTCCCTACCTAGCGAGAGAGCAGTACTTC. Translating it yields CASSPYLAREQYF.

The chain couples TRBV5-8 to TRBJ1-3, with D possibly matching TRBD1 (5 bases). V was shortened by 4 bases and J by 5 bases, with 19 bases between the two germline ends. CDR3 size: 16 residues. The germline V gene encodes CDR1 SGHTS and CDR2 YDEGEE. This chain's CDR3 is CASSGRGAASRNTIYF. The CDR3 coding sequence is TGTGCCAGCAGCGGCCGTGGGGCAGCTAGTAGAAACACCATATATTTT.

The V call is TRBV14, the J call TRBJ2-3, with 12 bases that match TRBD2. From germline, CDR1 is SGHDN and CDR2 FVKESK. The CDR3 sequence is 19 residues long. V lost 2 bases and J lost 1; bases outside the gene matches: 10. CDR3 loop: CASSQSPRLAGVGTDTQYF. The CDR3, as DNA: TGTGCCAGCAGCCAATCCCCCCGACTAGCGGGAGTGGGCACAGATACGCAGTATTTT.

The chain links TRBV19 to TRBJ1-2, with D possibly TRBD1 on 5 matching bases. Germline assignment: CDR1 LNHDA and CDR2 SQIVND (reference sequence). CDR3 size: 14 residues. V shed 5 bases and J shed 10 bases, with 20 bases lying between them. The DNA for the CDR3 is TGTGCCAGTAGTTCCCCCGGGTGGCAGGGCGACTACACCTTC. This gives the protein CASSSPGWQGDYTF.

The chain carries TRBV27 and TRBJ2-5, with D possibly matching TRBD1 (6 bases). Germline values: CDR1 MNHEY, CDR2 SMNVEV (reference sequence). Trimming stripped 6 bases from V and 4 bases from J, with 12 bases between. The CDR3 runs to 13 residues. CDR3 bases: TGTGCCAGCAGGAGGGGCAGGGGAGAGACCCAGTACTTC. Encoded protein: CASRRGRGETQYF.

The CDR3: CAWSHPGLGNGYTF. The CDR3 DNA sequence: TGTGCCTGGAGTCACCCGGGATTGGGGAATGGCTACACCTTC. The chain recombines TRBV30 with TRBJ1-2, with no clear D. This CDR3 is built from 14 residues. V lost 2 bases and J 6 bases, leaving 16 bases between the germline ends. Germline CDR1 is GTSNPN and CDR2 is SVGIG (reference sequence).

The CDR3 DNA follows: TGTGCCAGCAGCCCAGGGACAGGGAGGGACGCAAACAATCAGCCCCAGCATTTT. Translation: CASSPGTGRDANNQPQHF. The chain is built from TRBV4-2 and TRBJ1-5; 9 bases fit TRBD1. The J segment lost 3 bases and the V segment lost 4 bases, leaving 13 bases of the junction unmatched. CDR3 length: 18 residues. Looked up from germline, CDR1 is LGHNA and CDR2 is YNFKEQ.

The chain is built from TRBV24-1 and TRBJ2-2, with D unclear. Trimming left V 6 bases short and J 6 bases short, with 10 bases between. The germline V gene encodes CDR1 KGHDR and CDR2 SFDVKD. The length of the CDR3 is 13 residues. CDR3 in amino acids: CATSKSRSGELFF. The CDR3 region has the DNA TGTGCCACCAGTAAATCACGGTCCGGGGAGCTGTTTTTT.

The genes are TRBV4-1 and TRBJ1-3, with 7 nucleotides matching TRBD1. Germline V gene lookup returns CDR1 MGHRA and CDR2 YSYEKL. The CDR3 contains 18 residues. Unmatched junction bases numbered 8, after V lost 0 bases and J lost 0 bases. In nucleotides, the CDR3 is TGCGCCAGCAGCCAAGATTACCGGACAGGCCTCTCTGGAAACACCATATATTTT. Translating gives CASSQDYRTGLSGNTIYF.

The chain joins TRBV30 to TRBJ1-2; D is perhaps TRBD1 (6 bases). V lost 3 bases and J lost 3, with 14 bases in between. CDR3 length equals 14 residues. Looked up from germline, CDR1 is GTSNPN and CDR2 is SVGIG (reference sequence). The CDR3 is CAWRSRGLHYGYTF. The CDR3 DNA is TGTGCCTGGAGAAGCAGGGGCCTCCACTATGGCTACACCTTC.